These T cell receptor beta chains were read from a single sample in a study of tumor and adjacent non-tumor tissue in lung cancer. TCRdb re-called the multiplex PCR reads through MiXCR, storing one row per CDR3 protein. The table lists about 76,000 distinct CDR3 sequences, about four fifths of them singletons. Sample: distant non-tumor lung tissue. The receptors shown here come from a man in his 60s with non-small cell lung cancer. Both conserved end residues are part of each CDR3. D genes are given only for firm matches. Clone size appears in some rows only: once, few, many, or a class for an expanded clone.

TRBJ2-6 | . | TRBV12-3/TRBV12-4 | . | TGTGCCAGCAGTTTCCGTATCCGGGACATTTCCTCTGGGGCCAACGTCCTGACTTTC | CASSFRIRDISSGANVLTF
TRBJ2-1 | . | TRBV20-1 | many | TGCAGTGCTAGAGAAGGGGGGGCTATAAATGAGCAGTTCTTC | CSAREGGAINEQFF
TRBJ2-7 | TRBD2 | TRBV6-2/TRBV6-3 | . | TGTACCAGCAGTTACTCTAGCGGGAGGTACGAGCAGTACTTC | CTSSYSSGRYEQYF
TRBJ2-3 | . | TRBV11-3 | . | TGTGCCAGCCGCTTAGTCGCCGGGGAGCGGACAGATACGCAGTATTTT | CASRLVAGERTDTQYF
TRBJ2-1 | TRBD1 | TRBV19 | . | TGTGCCAGTAGCTGGGACAGGGGTGGTGAGCTGTTCTTC | CASSWDRGGELFF
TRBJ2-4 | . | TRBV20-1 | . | TGCAGTGCTAGAGTCGTCGACCGGGTCCTACAGCTGGCCAAAAACATTCAGTACTTC | CSARVVDRVLQLAKNIQYF
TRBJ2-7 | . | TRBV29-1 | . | TGCAGCGCCTCTGAGAGGGCCGAGCAGTACTTT | CSASERAEQYF
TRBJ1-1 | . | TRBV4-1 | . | TGCGCCTACAGCCAACCGACAGGCGGGCCAAGGAACACTGAAGCTTTCTTT | CAYSQPTGGPRNTEAFF
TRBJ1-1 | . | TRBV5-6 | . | TGTGCCAGCAGCCCGATGGACAGAACGAAGACTGAACCTTTCTTT | CASSPMDRTKTEPFF
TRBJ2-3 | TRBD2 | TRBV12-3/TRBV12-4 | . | TGTGCCAGCAGTTCCCTCACTAGCGGGGGCTTTGCTAGCACAGATACGCAGTATTTT | CASSSLTSGGFASTDTQYF
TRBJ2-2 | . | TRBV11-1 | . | TGTGTCAGCAGCTTAGTCGGGAGAAGCACCGGGAAGCTGTTTTTT | CVSSLVGRSTGKLFF
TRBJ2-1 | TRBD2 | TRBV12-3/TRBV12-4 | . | TGTGCCAGCACAGAATTACTAGCGGGGGACGATGAGCAGTTCTTC | CASTELLAGDDEQFF
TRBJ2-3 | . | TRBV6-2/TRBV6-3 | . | TGTGCCAGCAGTTATGGCACAGAGACAAATCAGCCCCAGTATTTT | CASSYGTETNQPQYF
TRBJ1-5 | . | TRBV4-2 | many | TGTGCCAGCAGCCAAACTGGACAGAGAGACCAGCCCCAGCATTTT | CASSQTGQRDQPQHF
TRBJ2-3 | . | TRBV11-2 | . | TGTGCCAACAGCTTAGACGGGGGTACAAGAGATAAGCAGTATTTT | CANSLDGGTRDKQYF
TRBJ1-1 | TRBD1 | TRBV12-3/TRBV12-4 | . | TGTGCGAGCAGCCCAAGGGGACAGGGGGTTCCGAACACTGAAGCCTTCTTT | CASSPRGQGVPNTEAFF
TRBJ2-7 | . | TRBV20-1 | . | TGCAGTGCTAAGATAACGAGAGACCCCCACGAGCAGTACTTC | CSAKITRDPHEQYF
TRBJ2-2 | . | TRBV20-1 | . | TGCAGTACTAGAGCTTCGTGTAGGGGGAGCAACACCGGGGAGCTGTTTTTT | CSTRASCRGSNTGELFF
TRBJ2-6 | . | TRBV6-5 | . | TGTGCCAGCTGTTTAGTCGGGGCCAGCTCTGGGGCCAACCTCCTGACTTTC | CASCLVGASSGANLLTF
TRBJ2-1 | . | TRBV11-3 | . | TGTGCCAGCAGCCCCGTCCGGCGGGGCTCCTACAATGAGCAGTTCTTC | CASSPVRRGSYNEQFF
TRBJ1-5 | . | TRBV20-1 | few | TGCAGAGCTAGAGATGAATCCGGACAGAATCAGCCCCAGCATTTC | CRARDESGQNQPQHF
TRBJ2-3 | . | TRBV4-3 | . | TGCGCCAGATGCCAAGATAGAGCGGGCTCCACAGATACGCAGTATTTT | CARCQDRAGSTDTQYF
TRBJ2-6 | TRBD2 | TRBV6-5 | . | TGTGCCAGTAGGATAGCGGGAGCCAGCTCTGGGGCCAACGTCCTGACTTTC | CASRIAGASSGANVLTF
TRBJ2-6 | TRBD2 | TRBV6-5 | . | TGTGCCAGTAGTTTAGCGGGTGTCAGCTCTGGGGCCAACGTCCTGACTTTC | CASSLAGVSSGANVLTF
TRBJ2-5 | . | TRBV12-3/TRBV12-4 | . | TGTGCCAGCAAACCCAGACAGGAGGCTAACCGAGAGACCCAGTACTTC | CASKPRQEANRETQYF
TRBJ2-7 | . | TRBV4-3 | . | TGCGCCGGCAGCCAAGGAATCAGGAGAGGGGCTGCCTACGAGCAGTACTTC | CAGSQGIRRGAAYEQYF
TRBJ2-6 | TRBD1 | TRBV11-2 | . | TGTGCCAGCAGCTTAGTTCCAAAGGACAGGCTCTCTGAGGCCAACGTCCTGAGTTTC | CASSLVPKDRLSEANVLSF
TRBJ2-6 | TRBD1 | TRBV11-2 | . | TGTGCCAGCAGCCTAGTTTCAAAGGACAGGCCCTCTAGGGCCAACGTCCTGACTTTC | CASSLVSKDRPSRANVLTF
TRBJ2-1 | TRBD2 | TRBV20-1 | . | TGCAGTGCTAGGACGGTTATTAGCGGGAGGGCCATAAATGAGCAGTTCTTC | CSARTVISGRAINEQFF
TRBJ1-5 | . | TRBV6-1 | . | TGTGCCACTAGTGCTACACTTTATGAGCCCCAGCATTTT | CATSATLYEPQHF
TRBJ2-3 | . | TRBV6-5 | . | TGTGCCAGTAGCGCAGACACAGATAGGCAGTATTTT | CASSADTDRQYF
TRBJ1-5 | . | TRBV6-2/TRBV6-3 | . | TGTACCAGCAGCCCTTCGGCGACTCAGCCCCAACATTTT | CTSSPSATQPQHF
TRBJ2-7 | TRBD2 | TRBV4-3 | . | TGCGCCAGCAGTCAAGGGACTAGCTACTACTACGAGCAGTACTTC | CASSQGTSYYYEQYF
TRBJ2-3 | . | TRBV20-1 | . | TGCAGTGCTAGTGATCAGCTGACCGGCACAGATACGCAGTATTTT | CSASDQLTGTDTQYF
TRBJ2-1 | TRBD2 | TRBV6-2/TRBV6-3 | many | TGTGCCAGCAGTTATCACTCGAGCGGAGCGGGAGGGCCCCTGAATGAGCAGTTCTTC | CASSYHSSGAGGPLNEQFF
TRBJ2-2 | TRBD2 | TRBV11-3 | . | TGTGCCAACAGCCCCCGGGAAGCGGGAGAATACAGAGCCGGGGAGCTGTTTTTT | CANSPREAGEYRAGELFF
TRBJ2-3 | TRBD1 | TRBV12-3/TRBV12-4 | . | TGTGCCAGCAGCATTTCGACAGGGGGCTCCTTGAGGTATTTC | CASSISTGGSLRYF
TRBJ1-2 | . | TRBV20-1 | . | TGCAGTGTTGCCCCAGTGACTACTGATGGCTACACCTTT | CSVAPVTTDGYTF
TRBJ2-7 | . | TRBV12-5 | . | TGTGCTAATGGTTTGGACCACACGGGGAGCTGCGAGCAGTACTTC | CANGLDHTGSCEQYF
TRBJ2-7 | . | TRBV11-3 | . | TGTGCCAGCAGGAGATGGTCTGGTAGGGCCTACGAGCAGTACTTC | CASRRWSGRAYEQYF